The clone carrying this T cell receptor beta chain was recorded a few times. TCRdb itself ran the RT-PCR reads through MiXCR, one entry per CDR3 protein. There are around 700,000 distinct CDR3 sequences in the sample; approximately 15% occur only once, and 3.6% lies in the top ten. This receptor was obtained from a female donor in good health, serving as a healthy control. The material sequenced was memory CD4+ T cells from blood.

CDR3 in DNA: TGCGCCAGCAGCTTGGTTTTGGGACAGGGGTCGGATACGCAGTATTTT. Amino acids: CASSLVLGQGSDTQYF. The V and J genes are TRBV5-1 and TRBJ2-3; 10 bases fit TRBD1. There are 16 residues in the CDR3. CDR1 SGHRS and CDR2 YFSETQ come from the germline V gene. Losses at the gene ends were 0 bases for V and 6 bases for J; bases not matched to a gene: 7. Drawing the rest from reference TRBV5-1 and TRBJ2-3, the complete variable domain is KAGVTQTPRYLIKTRGQQVTLSCSPISGHRSVSWYQQTPGQGLQFLFEYFSETQRNKGNFPGRFSGRQFSNSRSEMNVSTLELGDSALYLCASSLVLGQGSDTQYFGPGTRLTVL.